A selection of T cell receptor beta chains follows, all from one sample in a study of OX40 agonist ivuxolimab in advanced cancers. Some clones are missing from TCRdb's copy, which holds only in-frame ones; the method was immunoSEQ multiplex PCR. The sample holds approximately 75,000 clones, more than 75% seen once. The source material was CD4+ or CD8+ T cells sorted from blood, sampled in a trial of the OX40 agonist ivuxolimab. All receptors come from an adult with an advanced solid tumor such as melanoma, head and neck, liver or kidney cancer. Both conserved end residues are part of each CDR3. A D gene is named only where the DNA matches it firmly. Size values are once, few and many counts, or a class for expanded clones, and some rows have none.

>TRBV28|TRBJ1-2|-|-
CASNQGGSGYGYTF
TGTGCCAGCAACCAAGGAGGTTCCGGGTATGGCTACACCTTC
>TRBV1|TRBJ2-1|-|-
CTSSQDGTSGGNEQFF
TGCACCAGCAGCCAAGACGGGACTAGCGGGGGCAATGAGCAGTTCTTC
>TRBV27|TRBJ1-1|-|TRBD1
CASSFHGTGGKAFF
TGTGCCAGCAGTTTCCACGGGACAGGGGGGAAAGCTTTCTTT
>TRBV5-1|TRBJ1-1|-|TRBD1
CASSLVDRVNTEAFF
TGCGCCAGCAGCTTGGTGGACAGGGTGAACACTGAAGCTTTCTTT
>TRBV28|TRBJ1-4|-|-
CASSPPFATNEKLFF
TGTGCCAGCAGTCCCCCCTTTGCAACTAATGAAAAACTGTTTTTT
>TRBV7-8|TRBJ2-3|-|-
CASSLAFSDTQYF
TGTGCCAGCAGCTTAGCGTTTTCAGATACGCAGTATTTT
>TRBV29-1|TRBJ2-5|-|-
CSKSGGEETQYF
TGCAGCAAATCCGGGGGCGAAGAGACCCAGTACTTC
>TRBV7-9|TRBJ1-2|-|-
CASSFPGLNNYGYTF
TGTGCCAGCAGCTTTCCGGGGCTGAATAACTATGGCTACACCTTC
>TRBV7-2|TRBJ1-2|once|TRBD1
CASSLQGGGYGYTF
TGTGCCAGCAGCCTACAGGGGGGAGGCTATGGCTACACCTTC
>TRBV11-2|TRBJ2-3|-|-
CASSPGTSSTDTQYF
TGTGCCAGCAGCCCCGGGACGTCTAGCACAGATACGCAGTATTTT
>TRBV7-3|TRBJ2-3|-|TRBD2
CASSLALAGATDTQYF
TGTGCCAGCAGCTTAGCGCTAGCGGGGGCCACAGATACGCAGTATTTT
>TRBV27|TRBJ2-3|-|-
CASNRVVWGGFTDTQYF
TGTGCCAGCAACCGCGTCGTCTGGGGGGGCTTTACAGATACGCAGTATTTT
>TRBV19|TRBJ2-3|-|-
CASSAPYSTDTQYF
TGTGCCAGTAGTGCCCCTTACAGCACAGATACGCAGTATTTT
>TRBV28|TRBJ1-5|-|-
CASSGGTGQPQHF
TGTGCCAGCTCCGGGGGCACAGGCCAGCCCCAGCATTTT
>TRBV9|TRBJ1-2|-|-
CASSVGGLDYGYTF
TGTGCCAGCAGCGTAGGAGGGTTGGACTATGGCTACACCTTC
>TRBV6-4|TRBJ2-2|once|-
CASSLEEGSGELFF
TGTGCCAGCAGCCTTGAAGAGGGCAGCGGGGAGCTGTTTTTT
>TRBV7-9|TRBJ1-2|-|TRBD1
CASSSPLTGAYGYTF
TGTGCCAGCAGCTCCCCCCTGACAGGGGCCTATGGCTACACCTTC
>TRBV18|TRBJ2-7|-|TRBD2
CASSPGLAISYEQYF
TGTGCCAGCTCTCCGGGACTAGCGATCTCCTACGAGCAGTACTTC
>TRBV6-6|TRBJ1-1|-|-
CASSYSPGTEAFF
TGTGCCAGCAGTTACTCTCCGGGCACTGAAGCTTTCTTT
>TRBV9|TRBJ1-4|-|-
CASSVAWGGIGEKLFF
TGTGCCAGCAGCGTAGCTTGGGGGGGGATAGGTGAAAAACTGTTTTTT
>TRBV2|TRBJ2-1|-|-
CASSAFGGSSYNEQFF
TGTGCCAGCAGTGCTTTTGGCGGAAGCTCCTACAATGAGCAGTTCTTC
>TRBV28|TRBJ1-5|few|TRBD1
CASSAPRGTNQPQHF
TGTGCCAGCAGTGCCCCCAGGGGGACGAATCAGCCCCAGCATTTT
>TRBV11-2|TRBJ2-4|once|TRBD1
CASIGQGKNIQYF
TGTGCCAGCATAGGACAGGGAAAAAACATTCAGTACTTC
>TRBV5-1|TRBJ2-3|-|TRBD2
CASRSTSGGRDTQYF
TGCGCCAGCAGGTCAACTAGCGGGGGACGAGATACGCAGTATTTT
>TRBV6-1|TRBJ2-3|-|-
CASSGGLSTDTQYF
TGTGCCAGCAGTGGAGGACTGAGCACAGATACGCAGTATTTT
>TRBV5-1|TRBJ1-4|-|-
CASSRGAPEKLFF
TGCGCCAGCAGTCGAGGGGCGCCCGAAAAACTGTTTTTT
>TRBV2|TRBJ2-5|-|-
CASSYFEHQYF
TGTGCCAGCAGTTACTTCGAACATCAGTACTTC